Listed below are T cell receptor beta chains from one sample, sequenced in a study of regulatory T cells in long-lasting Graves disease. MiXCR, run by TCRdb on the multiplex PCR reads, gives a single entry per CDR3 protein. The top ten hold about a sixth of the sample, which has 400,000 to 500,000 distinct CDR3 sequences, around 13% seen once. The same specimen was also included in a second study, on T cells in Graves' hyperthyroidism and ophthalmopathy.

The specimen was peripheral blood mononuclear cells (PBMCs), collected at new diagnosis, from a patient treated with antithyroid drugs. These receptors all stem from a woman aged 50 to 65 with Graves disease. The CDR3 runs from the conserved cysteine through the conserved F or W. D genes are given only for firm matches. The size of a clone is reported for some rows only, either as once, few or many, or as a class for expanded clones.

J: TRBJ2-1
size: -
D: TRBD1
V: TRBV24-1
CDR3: CATSDFRDRDNEQFF
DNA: TGTGCCACCAGTGATTTCCGGGACAGGGACAATGAGCAGTTCTTC

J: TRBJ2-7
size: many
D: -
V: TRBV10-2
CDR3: CASRGIRRAMGEQYF
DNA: TGCGCCAGCAGGGGGATTCGCAGGGCGATGGGCGAGCAGTACTTC

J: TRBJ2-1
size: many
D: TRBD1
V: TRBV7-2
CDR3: CASSFDRDPEQFF
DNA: TGTGCCAGCAGCTTTGACAGGGACCCCGAGCAGTTCTTC

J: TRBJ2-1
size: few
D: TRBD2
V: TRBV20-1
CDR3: CSAPYGLAVLDGQFF
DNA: TGCAGTGCCCCTTACGGACTAGCGGTCTTGGATGGGCAGTTCTTC

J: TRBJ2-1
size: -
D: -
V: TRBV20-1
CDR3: CSARYYYNEQFF
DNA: TGCAGTGCTAGATACTACTACAATGAGCAGTTCTTC

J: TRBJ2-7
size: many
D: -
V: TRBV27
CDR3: CASRRDRSYEQYF
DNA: TGTGCCAGCCGCCGGGACCGTTCCTACGAGCAGTACTTC

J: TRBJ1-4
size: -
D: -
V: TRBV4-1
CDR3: CASSQVRGNGEKLFF
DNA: TGCGCCAGCAGCCAAGTCCGAGGAAATGGAGAAAAACTGTTTTTT

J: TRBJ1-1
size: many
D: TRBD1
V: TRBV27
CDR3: CASSRRTGGGMNTEAFF
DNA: TGTGCCAGCAGTCGGCGGACAGGGGGAGGTATGAACACTGAAGCTTTCTTT

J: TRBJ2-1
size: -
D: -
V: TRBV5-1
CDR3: CASIRDINYGYEQFF
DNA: TGCGCCAGTATCCGGGACATCAACTACGGCTATGAGCAGTTCTTC

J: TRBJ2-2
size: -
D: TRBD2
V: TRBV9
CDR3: CASSRDPLAGGTGELFF
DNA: TGTGCCAGCAGCCGAGATCCCCTAGCGGGAGGAACCGGGGAGCTGTTTTTT

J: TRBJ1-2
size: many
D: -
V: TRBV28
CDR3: CAIDEGIVGGYTF
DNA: TGTGCCATCGACGAAGGGATCGTAGGTGGCTACACCTTC

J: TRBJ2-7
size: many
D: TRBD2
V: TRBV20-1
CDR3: CSAKSGGIYEQYF
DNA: TGCAGTGCGAAGAGCGGGGGAATCTACGAGCAGTACTTC

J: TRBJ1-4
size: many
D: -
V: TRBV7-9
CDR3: CASGNQGVREKLFF
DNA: TGTGCCAGCGGCAATCAGGGCGTCCGGGAAAAACTGTTTTTT

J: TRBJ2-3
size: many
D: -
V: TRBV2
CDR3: CASSELEQSTDTQYF
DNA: TGTGCCAGCAGTGAACTTGAACAAAGCACAGATACGCAGTATTTT

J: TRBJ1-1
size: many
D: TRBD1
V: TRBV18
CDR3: CASSPSGGVDTEAFF
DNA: TGTGCCAGCTCACCCTCAGGGGGGGTTGACACTGAAGCTTTCTTT